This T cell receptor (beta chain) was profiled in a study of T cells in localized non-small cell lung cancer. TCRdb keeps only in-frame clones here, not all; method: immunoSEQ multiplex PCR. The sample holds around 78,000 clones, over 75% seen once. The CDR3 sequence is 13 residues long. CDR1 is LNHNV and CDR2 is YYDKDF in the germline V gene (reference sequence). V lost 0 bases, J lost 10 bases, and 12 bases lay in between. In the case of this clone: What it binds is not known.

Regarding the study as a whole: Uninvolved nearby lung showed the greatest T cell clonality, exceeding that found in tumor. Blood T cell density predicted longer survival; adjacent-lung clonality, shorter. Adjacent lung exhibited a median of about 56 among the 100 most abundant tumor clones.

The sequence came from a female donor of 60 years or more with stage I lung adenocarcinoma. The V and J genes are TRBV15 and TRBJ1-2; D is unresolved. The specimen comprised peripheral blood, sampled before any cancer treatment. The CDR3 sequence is CATSRDPEGVYTF. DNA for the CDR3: TGTGCCACCAGCAGAGATCCGGAGGGTGTCTACACCTTC.